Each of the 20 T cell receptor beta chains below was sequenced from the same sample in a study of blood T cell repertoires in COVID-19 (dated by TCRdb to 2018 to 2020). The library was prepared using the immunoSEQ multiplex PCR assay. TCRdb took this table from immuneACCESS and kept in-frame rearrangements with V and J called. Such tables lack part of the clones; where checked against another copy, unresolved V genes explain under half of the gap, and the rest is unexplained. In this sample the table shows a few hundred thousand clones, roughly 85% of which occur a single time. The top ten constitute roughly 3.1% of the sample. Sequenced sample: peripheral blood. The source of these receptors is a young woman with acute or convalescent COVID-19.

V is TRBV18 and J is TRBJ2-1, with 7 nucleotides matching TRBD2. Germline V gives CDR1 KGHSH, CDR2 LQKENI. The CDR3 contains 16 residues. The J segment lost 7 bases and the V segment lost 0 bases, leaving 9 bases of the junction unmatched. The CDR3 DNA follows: TGTGCCAGCTCACCACCGGTGGCGGGAGCCCAAAATGAGCAGTTCTTC. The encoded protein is CASSPPVAGAQNEQFF.

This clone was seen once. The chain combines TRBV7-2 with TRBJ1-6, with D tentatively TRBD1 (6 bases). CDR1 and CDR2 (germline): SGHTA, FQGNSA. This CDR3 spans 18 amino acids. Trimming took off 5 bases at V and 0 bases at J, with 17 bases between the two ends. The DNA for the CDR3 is TGTGCCAGCAGCGTTATGGCCATAGGGGGCTCCTATAATTCACCCCTCCACTTT. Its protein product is CASSVMAIGGSYNSPLHF.

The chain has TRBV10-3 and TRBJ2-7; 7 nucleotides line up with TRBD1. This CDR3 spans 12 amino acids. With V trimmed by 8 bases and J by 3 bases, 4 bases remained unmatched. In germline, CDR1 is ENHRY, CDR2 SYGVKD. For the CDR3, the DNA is TGTGCCATCCAGGGACAGAACTACGAGCAGTACTTC. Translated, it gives CAIQGQNYEQYF.

The CDR3 nucleotides are TGCGCCAGCAGCTTGGGGACAGGGGATCGGCATTCACCCCTCCACTTT. Its protein is CASSLGTGDRHSPLHF. V and J are TRBV5-1 and TRBJ1-6; 9 nucleotides line up with TRBD1. Germline V gives CDR1 SGHRS, CDR2 YFSETQ. This CDR3 is built from 16 residues. V lost 0 bases, J lost 8 bases, and 6 bases stayed unmatched.

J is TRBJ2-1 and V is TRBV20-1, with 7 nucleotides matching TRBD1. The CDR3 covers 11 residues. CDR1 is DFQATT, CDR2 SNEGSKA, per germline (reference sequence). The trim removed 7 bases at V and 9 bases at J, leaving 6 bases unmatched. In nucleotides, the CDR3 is TGCAGTGTTCTACAGGGGACTGAGCAGTTCTTC. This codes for CSVLQGTEQFF.

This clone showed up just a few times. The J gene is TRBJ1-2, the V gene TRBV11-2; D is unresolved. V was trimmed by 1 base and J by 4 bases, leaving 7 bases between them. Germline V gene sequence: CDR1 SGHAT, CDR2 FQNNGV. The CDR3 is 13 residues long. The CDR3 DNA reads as TGTGCCAGCAGCTTAGGAGGATCCTATGGCTACACCTTC. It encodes CASSLGGSYGYTF. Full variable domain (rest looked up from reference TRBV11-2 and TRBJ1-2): EAGVAQSPRYKIIEKRQSVAFWCNPISGHATLYWYQQILGQGPKLLIQFQNNGVVDDSQLPKDRFSAERLKGVDSTLKIQPAKLEDSAVYLCASSLGGSYGYTFGSGTRLTVV.

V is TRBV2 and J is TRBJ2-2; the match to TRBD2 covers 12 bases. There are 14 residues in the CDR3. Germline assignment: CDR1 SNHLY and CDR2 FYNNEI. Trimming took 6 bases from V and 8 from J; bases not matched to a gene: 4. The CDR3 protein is CASRGGLAGGELFF. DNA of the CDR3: TGTGCCAGCAGGGGCGGACTAGCGGGAGGGGAGCTGTTTTTT.

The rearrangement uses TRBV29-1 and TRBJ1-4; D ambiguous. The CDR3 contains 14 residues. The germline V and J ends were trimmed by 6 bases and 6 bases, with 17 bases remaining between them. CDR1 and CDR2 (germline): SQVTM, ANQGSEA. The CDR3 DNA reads TGCAGCGTGAGAGGCGGGCTTAGGGATGAAAAACTGTTTTTT. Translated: CSVRGGLRDEKLFF.

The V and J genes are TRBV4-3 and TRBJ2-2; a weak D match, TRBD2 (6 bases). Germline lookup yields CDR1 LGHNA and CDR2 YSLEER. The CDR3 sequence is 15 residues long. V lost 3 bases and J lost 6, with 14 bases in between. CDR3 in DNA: TGCGCCAGCAGCCAGGGCTTAGCGGCGGCCGGGGAGCTGTTTTTT. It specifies CASSQGLAAAGELFF.

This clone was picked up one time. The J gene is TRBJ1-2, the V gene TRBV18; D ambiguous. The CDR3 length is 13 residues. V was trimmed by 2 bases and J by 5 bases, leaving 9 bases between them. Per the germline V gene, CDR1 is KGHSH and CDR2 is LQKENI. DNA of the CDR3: TGTGCCAGCTCACCATCAAATGAGTATGGCTACACCTTC. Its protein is CASSPSNEYGYTF.

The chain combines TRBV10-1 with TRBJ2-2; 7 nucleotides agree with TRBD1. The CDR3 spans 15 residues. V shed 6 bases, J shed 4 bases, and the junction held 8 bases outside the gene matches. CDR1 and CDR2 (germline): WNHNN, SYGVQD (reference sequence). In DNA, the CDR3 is TGCGCCAGCAGCCGAACAGGGGATGGCACCGGGGAGCTGTTTTTT. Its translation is CASSRTGDGTGELFF.

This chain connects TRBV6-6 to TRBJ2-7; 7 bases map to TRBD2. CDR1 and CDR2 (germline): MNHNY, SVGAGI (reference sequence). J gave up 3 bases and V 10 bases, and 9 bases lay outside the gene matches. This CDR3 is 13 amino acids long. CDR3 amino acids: CATNSGLGYEQYF. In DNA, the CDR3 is TGTGCCACCAATAGCGGGTTAGGCTACGAGCAGTACTTC.

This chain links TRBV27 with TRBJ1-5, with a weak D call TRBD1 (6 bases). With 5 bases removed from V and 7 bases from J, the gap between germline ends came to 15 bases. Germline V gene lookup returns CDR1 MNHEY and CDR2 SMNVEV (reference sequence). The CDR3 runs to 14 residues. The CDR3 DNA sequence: TGTGCCAGCAGTAAAACAGGGTTATCGCAGCCCCAGCATTTT. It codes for CASSKTGLSQPQHF.

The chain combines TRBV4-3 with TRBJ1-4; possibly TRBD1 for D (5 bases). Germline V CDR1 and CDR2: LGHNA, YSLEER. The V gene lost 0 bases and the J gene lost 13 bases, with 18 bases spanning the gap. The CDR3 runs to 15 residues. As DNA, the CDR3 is TGCGCCAGCAGCCAAGAGGGCGCGGGGGGTTTAGGACTGTTTTTT. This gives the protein CASSQEGAGGLGLFF.

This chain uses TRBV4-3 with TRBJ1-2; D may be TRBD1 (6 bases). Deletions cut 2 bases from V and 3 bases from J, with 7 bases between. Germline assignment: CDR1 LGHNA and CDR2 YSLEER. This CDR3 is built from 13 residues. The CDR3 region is CASSQTGYYGYTF. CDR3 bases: TGCGCCAGCAGCCAAACAGGGTACTATGGCTACACCTTC.

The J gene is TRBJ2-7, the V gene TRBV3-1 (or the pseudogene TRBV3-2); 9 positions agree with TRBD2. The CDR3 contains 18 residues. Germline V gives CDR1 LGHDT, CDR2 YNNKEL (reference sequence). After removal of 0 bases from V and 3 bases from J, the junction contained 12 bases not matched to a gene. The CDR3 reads CASSQEGGLAGRNYEQYF. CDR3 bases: TGTGCCAGCAGCCAAGAAGGGGGGCTAGCGGGACGGAACTACGAGCAGTACTTC.

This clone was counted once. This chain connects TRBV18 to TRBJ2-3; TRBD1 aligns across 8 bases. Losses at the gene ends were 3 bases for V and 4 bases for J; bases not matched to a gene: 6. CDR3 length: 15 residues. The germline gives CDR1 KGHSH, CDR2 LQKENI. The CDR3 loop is CASSPWDRLADTQYF. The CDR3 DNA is TGTGCCAGCTCACCTTGGGACAGGCTGGCAGATACGCAGTATTTT.

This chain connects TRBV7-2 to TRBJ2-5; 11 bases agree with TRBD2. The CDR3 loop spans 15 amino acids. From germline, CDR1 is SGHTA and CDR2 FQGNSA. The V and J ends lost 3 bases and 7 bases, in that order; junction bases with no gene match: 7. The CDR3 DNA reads TGTGCCAGCAGCTTTGGTAGCGGGAGGGCCAGGACCCAGTACTTC. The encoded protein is CASSFGSGRARTQYF.

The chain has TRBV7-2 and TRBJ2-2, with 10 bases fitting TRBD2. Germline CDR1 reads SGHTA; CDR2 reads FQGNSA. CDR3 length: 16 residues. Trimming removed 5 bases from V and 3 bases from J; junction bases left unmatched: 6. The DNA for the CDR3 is TGTGCCAGCAGCCAAACTAGCGGGACCTACACCGGGGAGCTGTTTTTT. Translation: CASSQTSGTYTGELFF.

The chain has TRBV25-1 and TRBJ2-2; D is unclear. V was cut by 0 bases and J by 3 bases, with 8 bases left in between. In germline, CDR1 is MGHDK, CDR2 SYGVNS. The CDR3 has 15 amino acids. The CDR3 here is CASSEYDKHTGELFF. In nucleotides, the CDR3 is TGTGCCAGCAGTGAATATGACAAACACACCGGGGAGCTGTTTTTT.